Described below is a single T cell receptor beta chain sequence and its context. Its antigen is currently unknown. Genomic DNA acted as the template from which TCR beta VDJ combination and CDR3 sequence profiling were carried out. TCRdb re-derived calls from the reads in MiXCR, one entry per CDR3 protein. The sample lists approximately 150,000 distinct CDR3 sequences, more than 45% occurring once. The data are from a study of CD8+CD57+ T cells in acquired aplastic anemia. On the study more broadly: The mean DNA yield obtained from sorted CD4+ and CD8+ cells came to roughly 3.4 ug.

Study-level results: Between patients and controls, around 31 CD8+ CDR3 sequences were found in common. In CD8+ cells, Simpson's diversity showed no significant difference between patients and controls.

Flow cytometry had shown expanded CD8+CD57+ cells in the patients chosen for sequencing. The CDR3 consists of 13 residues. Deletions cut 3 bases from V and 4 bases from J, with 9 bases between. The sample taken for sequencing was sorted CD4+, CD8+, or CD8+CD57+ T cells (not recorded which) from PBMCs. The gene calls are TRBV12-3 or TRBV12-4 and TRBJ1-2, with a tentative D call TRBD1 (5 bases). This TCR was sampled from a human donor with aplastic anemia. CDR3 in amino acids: CASSLGRVYGYTF. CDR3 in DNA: TGTGCCAGCAGTTTGGGGCGGGTCTATGGCTACACCTTC.